The text below deals with one TCR beta chain. There is no known antigen for this receptor. The record has no base qualities; no much larger clone is one base away. TCRbeta CDR3 regions were amplified from genomic DNA by means of the immunoSEQ Assay, a bias-controlled multiplex PCR. The authors' analysis ran thus. Within the assay, amplification of reference gene primers was used to estimate how many nucleated cells each sample contained. To quantify the absolute abundance of each unique TCRbeta CDR3 rearrangement, sequence reads were collapsed and filtered. Productive Simpson clonality was computed per sample as the square root of Simpson's diversity index over productive rearrangements. Held by TCRdb, this immuneACCESS table contains in-frame sequences only and omits some clones. Under half of the omission traces to an unresolved V gene where checked; the cause of the rest is unknown. For V, J and clone size, that table is used; D and trimming come from the DNA. For this sample there are 150,000 to 200,000 clones; around 84% appear just once. Approximately 6% of the sample goes to the ten largest clones.

In the prospective study, participants were about 18 to 95 years old, resided in about two dozen geographic areas of the United States, and were enrolled through a virtual design. Cohort assignment in the prospective study relied on participant-reported clinical history from a screening survey and a study questionnaire. Recovered participants in ImmuneRACE Cohort 3 were defined as having two consecutive negative NP/OP PCR tests, clearance from a healthcare professional, or resolution of symptoms. Mobile phlebotomists in the prospective study collected whole blood, serum and a nasopharyngeal or oropharyngeal swab from every participant. Prospective study participants could optionally give additional blood draws and questionnaires over an approximately two-month period. Prospective study blood samples were shipped either frozen or at room temperature before DNA extraction. This sample is part of a study of blood T cell repertoires in COVID-19 (dated by TCRdb to 2019 to 2021). In terms of the full investigation: Samples covering the acute and convalescent phases of COVID-19 were provided by collaborators in the United States, Italy and Spain. The prospective study material was composed of cDNA or gDNA derived from T cells, B-cell-depleted T cells, or PBMCs. The dataset comprised deeply sampled blood TCRbeta repertoires from subjects exposed to, actively infected with, or recovered from COVID-19. The repertoires were released in a freely available public database meant as a resource for research on the immune response to SARS-CoV-2. The samples were drawn from the first 160 participants of the ongoing ImmuneRACE study and from under 1,500 subjects provided by 6 global collaborators. Nearly every sample came with metadata listing a de-identified subject ID, COVID-19 status, age in years and sex. Where available, HLA class I and class II types were obtained from metadata supplied by the sample provider rather than from assay-based typing. What the work shows at the level of the full study, not this receptor alone: Clinical and demographic metadata were provided uncurated, with the amount varying by source and participant.

From a lookup of the germline V gene, CDR1 and CDR2 are SGHRS and YFSETQ. The CDR3, cysteine through phenylalanine, is 15 amino acids long. Only CDR3 DNA remains: 45 bases, in frame from the first base. V is pared back by 4 bases and J by 4 bases, with 15 bases lying between the germline termini. The sequencing sample was made of PBMCs or T cells enriched from blood (not recorded which). This TCR derives from a man aged 35 to 55 who had recovered from COVID-19. The rearrangement joined TRBV5-1 to TRBJ1-5, and perhaps TRBD1 as D gene, on 6 matching bases. The sequenced DNA is TGCGCCAGCAGCGTGGACAGTCGAACGAATCAGCCCCAGCATTTT. The translation is CASSVDSRTNQPQHF.